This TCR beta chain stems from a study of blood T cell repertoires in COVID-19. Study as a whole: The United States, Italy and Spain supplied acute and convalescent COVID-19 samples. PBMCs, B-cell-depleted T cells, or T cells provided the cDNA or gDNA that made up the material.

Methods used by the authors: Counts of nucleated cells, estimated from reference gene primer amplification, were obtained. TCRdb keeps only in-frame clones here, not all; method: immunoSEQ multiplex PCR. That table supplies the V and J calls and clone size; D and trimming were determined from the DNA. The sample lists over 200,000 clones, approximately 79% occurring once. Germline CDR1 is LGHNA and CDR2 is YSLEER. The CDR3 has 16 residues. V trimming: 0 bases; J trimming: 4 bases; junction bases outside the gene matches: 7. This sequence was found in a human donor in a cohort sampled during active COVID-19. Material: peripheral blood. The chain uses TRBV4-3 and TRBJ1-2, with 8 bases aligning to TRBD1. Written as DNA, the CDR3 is TGCGCCAGCAGCCAAGATCGGGGACAGGTTAGCTATGGCTACACCTTC. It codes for CASSQDRGQVSYGYTF.